The clone carrying this T cell receptor beta chain occurred many times. Its target is not known. The V and J ends lost 2 bases and 4 bases, in that order; junction bases with no gene match: 8. From germline, CDR1 is MDHEN and CDR2 SYDVKM. The CDR3 totals 17 residues. Hyperthyroidism of Graves' type that showed no ophthalmopathy progression within 18 months was stable. The PBMCs were taken from around 9.1 ml of fresh peripheral blood. This specimen belongs to a study of T cells in Graves' hyperthyroidism and ophthalmopathy. The study's findings and limits: The model made its ophthalmopathy prediction, and onset followed a median about 6.8 months later.

RNA transcripts served as the template for amplifying TCR beta CDR3 regions. Researchers ran a first-round RT-PCR on the TCR CDR3 using the HTBI primer set. MiXCR, run by TCRdb on the multiplex PCR reads, gives a single entry per CDR3 protein. The data contain about 350,000 distinct CDR3 sequences, about 15% of them singletons. The V and J genes are TRBV28 and TRBJ1-3, with TRBD1 matching over 10 bases. The clonotype was recovered from a woman between 25 and 40 years old with Graves' hyperthyroidism. Sequencing input: blood. CDR3 in amino acids: CASSLRVGTGAGNTIYF. The CDR3 region has the DNA TGTGCCAGCAGTTTAAGGGTTGGGACAGGGGCCGGAAACACCATATATTTT.